The 27 T cell receptor beta chains listed next were all sequenced from one sample in a study of T cell clonality in common variable immunodeficiency. Study-wide results and limits: In common variable immunodeficiency, TCR beta chains reportedly carried fewer deletions and N-nucleotide insertions.

The antigens these receptors bind are not known. Here immunoSEQ multiplex PCR was the method, and the copy in TCRdb shows in-frame clones only, minus some. The sample has around 15,000 clones, and its top ten clones hold 4.9%. The material sequenced was peripheral blood mononuclear cells. These receptors all stem from a human donor with common variable immunodeficiency.

Turning to this clone: The read gets to within 3 residues of the CDR3 end, and the germline J gene fills in the rest. The chain has TRBV19 and TRBJ2-5; TRBD1 aligns across 8 bases. The V and J ends lost 3 bases and 4 bases, in that order; junction bases with no gene match: 10. The CDR3 loop spans 16 amino acids. The germline CDR1 and CDR2 sequences are LNHDA and SQIVND (reference sequence). The CDR3: CASSILSGGAGETQYF. The sequenced part of the CDR3 DNA is TGTGCCAGTAGTATTCTGTCAGGGGGCGCAGGAGAGACC.

With regard to this clone: The read stops 3 residues short of the end of the CDR3; the missing end is completed from the germline J gene. This chain links TRBV18 with TRBJ2-7, with a weak D call TRBD1 (6 bases). V lost 3 bases and J lost 0, with 9 bases in between. Germline CDR1 and CDR2: KGHSH and LQKENI. This CDR3 region has 14 residues. The CDR3 bases that were read are TGTGCCAGCTCACCTAACAGGGACTCCTACGAG. This sequence encodes CASSPNRDSYE. The entire CDR3 sequence reads CASSPNRDSYEQYF.

Concerning this clone itself: The CDR3 goes on 3 residues after the read ends, and that part is filled in from the germline J gene. The chain carries TRBV18 and TRBJ2-1; TRBD1 matches 12 bases. The germline V gene has CDR1 KGHSH and CDR2 LQKENI. The CDR3 covers 15 residues. The V gene end was trimmed by 0 bases and the J gene end by 6 bases; junction bases not matched to a gene: 0. The sequenced CDR3 bases are TGTGCCAGCTCACCACCGGGACAGGGGGCCAATGAG. It yields the protein CASSPPGQGANE. The complete CDR3 sequence is CASSPPGQGANEQFF. Supplemented by reference TRBV18 and TRBJ2-1, the full variable domain reads NAGVMQNPRHLVRRRGQEARLRCSPMKGHSHVYWYRQLPEEGLKFMVYLQKENIIDESGMPKERFSAEFPKEGPSILRIQQVVRGDSAAYFCASSPPGQGANEQFFGPGTRLTVL.

Concerning this clone itself: The read comes to an end 3 residues before the CDR3 does, leaving the germline J gene to fill in the end. The V call is TRBV2, the J call TRBJ2-1, with 11 bases fitting TRBD2. The J segment lost 5 bases and the V segment lost 8 bases, leaving 11 bases of the junction unmatched. This CDR3 has 16 residues. The germline CDR1 and CDR2 sequences are SNHLY and FYNNEI. The chain's CDR3 is CASLLVGTSGHNEQFF. The DNA read from the CDR3 is TGTGCCAGCCTACTAGTGGGGACTAGCGGCCACAATGAG.

CDR3 bases read: TGTGCCAGCACCCAGGGCGCCGGTGAAAAA. Translating it yields CASTQGAGEK. The full-length CDR3 reads as CASTQGAGEKLFF. This rearrangement joins TRBV7-6 to TRBJ1-4, with D perhaps matching TRBD1 (5 bases). The observed sequence ends 3 residues before the CDR3 terminus, with the missing tail filled in from the germline J gene. V lost 7 bases to trimming and J lost 7 bases, with 13 bases between them. The CDR3 loop spans 13 amino acids. Germline V CDR1 and CDR2: SGHVS, FNYEAQ. The variable domain in full, with the rest retrieved from reference TRBV7-6 and TRBJ1-4, is GAGVSQSPRYKVTKRGQDVALRCDPISGHVSLYWYRQALGQGPEFLTYFNYEAQQDKSGLPNDRFSAERPEGSISTLTIQRTEQRDSAMYRCASTQGAGEKLFFGSGTQLSVL.

With respect to this clone: The DNA ends 3 residues before the CDR3 does, and the rest of the CDR3 is filled in from the germline J gene. The chain recombines TRBV19 with TRBJ1-5; perhaps TRBD1 as D (5 bases). CDR3 length equals 14 residues. Germline CDR1 is LNHDA and CDR2 is SQIVND (reference sequence). V gave up 0 bases and J gave up 4 bases, with 7 bases separating them. Partial CDR3 DNA: TGTGCCAGTAGTATAGAGGGGCGTAATCAGCCC. This codes for CASSIEGRNQP. The complete CDR3 protein is CASSIEGRNQPQHF.

Details on this clone: Sequencing ends 3 residues short of the CDR3 end; the germline J gene provides the rest. The J gene is TRBJ2-7, the V gene TRBV4-2, with 7 bases fitting TRBD1. Unmatched junction bases numbered 14, after V lost 3 bases and J lost 3 bases. The germline V gene encodes CDR1 LGHNA and CDR2 YNFKEQ. This CDR3 has 17 residues. Here the CDR3 reads CASSHQAGTVGGYEQYF. The CDR3 DNA, read in part, is TGTGCCAGCAGCCATCAAGCAGGGACAGTCGGCGGCTACGAG.

The CDR3 bases that were read are TGTGCCTGGAGTGTACAGGGAGGCTATGGC. As protein: CAWSVQGGYG. The whole CDR3 sequence reads CAWSVQGGYGYTF. This chain uses TRBV30 with TRBJ1-2; D is perhaps TRBD1 (6 bases). From the germline J gene comes the end of the CDR3, since the read stops 3 residues before it. From germline, CDR1 is GTSNPN and CDR2 SVGIG (reference sequence). This CDR3 is built from 13 residues. V lost 0 bases, J lost 4 bases, and 9 bases lay in between.

As regards this clone: The read stops 3 residues short of the end of the CDR3; the missing end is completed from the germline J gene. The J gene is TRBJ2-7, the V gene TRBV10-3; 9 nucleotides match TRBD1. This CDR3 comprises 15 residues. Trimming removed 4 bases from V and 0 bases from J; junction bases left unmatched: 4. Germline V gene data show CDR1 as ENHRY and CDR2 as SYGVKD. CDR3 DNA (partial): TGTGCCATCAGTGCGACAGGGGGGTACTCCTACGAG. Translation: CAISATGGYSYE. The whole CDR3 reads CAISATGGYSYEQYF.

Incomplete CDR3 DNA: TGTGCCAGCAGCGTAGGGGGGGTCACGCCAACCTACGAG. This translates into CASSVGGVTPTYE. The entire CDR3 is CASSVGGVTPTYEQYF. The chain recombines TRBV9 with TRBJ2-7; the D gene is possibly TRBD2 (6 bases). The CDR3 is cut off 3 residues early in the read; its end comes from the germline J gene. Germline V gene sequence: CDR1 SGDLS, CDR2 YYNGEE. This CDR3 comprises 16 residues. The V end lost 0 bases, the J end lost 2 bases, and 15 bases lay between the germline ends.

This chain's CDR3 is CSVMPGLDYEQFF. The sequenced part of the CDR3 DNA is TGCAGCGTTATGCCGGGACTCGACTATGAG. The chain uses TRBV29-1 and TRBJ2-1, with D tentatively TRBD2 (6 bases). The CDR3 end falls 3 residues outside the read, so it is completed with the germline J gene. The CDR3 length is 13 residues. Trimming took off 5 bases at V and 8 bases at J, with 16 bases between the two ends. Germline V CDR1 and CDR2: SQVTM, ANQGSEA.

As to this clone: The read falls 3 residues short of the CDR3 end, and the missing part is taken from the germline J gene. V usage is TRBV30 and J usage is TRBJ2-2; TRBD1 matches at 8 bases. CDR1 GTSNPN and CDR2 SVGIG come from the germline V gene (reference sequence). With 2 bases clipped from V and 3 bases from J, the junction kept 5 bases outside the gene matches. The CDR3 is made up of 15 amino acids. CDR3 DNA, as far as it was read: TGTGCCTGGAGTACTCAGGGGGCCCACACCGGGGAG. Its translation: CAWSTQGAHTGE. The CDR3 in full is CAWSTQGAHTGELFF. Looking up the rest from reference TRBV30 and TRBJ2-2 gives the full variable domain: SQTIHQWPATLVQPVGSPLSLECTVEGTSNPNLYWYRQAAGRGLQLLFYSVGIGQISSEVPQNLSASRPQDRQFILSSKKLLLSDSGFYLCAWSTQGAHTGELFFGEGSRLTVL.

With respect to this clone: Read data end 3 residues before the CDR3 end; the end is taken from the germline J gene. This chain uses TRBV12-3 or TRBV12-4 with TRBJ2-7; D is unclear. V was pared by 6 bases and J by 2 bases, with 11 bases between. The CDR3 covers 13 residues. CDR3 region: CASSVHRTYEQYF. Partial CDR3 DNA: TGTGCCAGCAGCGTACATCGTACCTACGAG.

About this clone: The read is 3 residues too short to cover the CDR3 end, so that end is filled in from the germline J gene. The chain has TRBV19 and TRBJ1-6, with 9 positions matching TRBD1. After removal of 3 bases from V and 10 bases from J, the junction contained 7 bases not matched to a gene. Germline CDR1 and CDR2: LNHDA and SQIVND (reference sequence). The length of the CDR3 is 15 residues. CDR3 protein: CASSIGGQGESPLHF. The sequenced part of the CDR3 DNA is TGTGCCAGTAGTATCGGGGGACAGGGTGAATCACCC.

About this clone itself: The read ends 3 residues before the CDR3 terminus; that terminus is restored from the germline J gene. This chain connects TRBV5-1 to TRBJ2-2; 7 bases fit TRBD1. CDR1 and CDR2 (germline): SGHRS, YFSETQ. The CDR3 contains 15 residues. The V segment lost 4 bases and the J segment 0 bases; nucleotides outside the gene matches: 3. The sequenced part of the CDR3 DNA is TGCGCCAGCAGCAAGGGGGCGGCGAACACCGGGGAG. Its protein is CASSKGAANTGE. The full CDR3 reads CASSKGAANTGELFF. Full variable domain (rest looked up from reference TRBV5-1 and TRBJ2-2): KAGVTQTPRYLIKTRGQQVTLSCSPISGHRSVSWYQQTPGQGLQFLFEYFSETQRNKGNFPGRFSGRQFSNSRSEMNVSTLELGDSALYLCASSKGAANTGELFFGEGSRLTVL.

As regards this clone: With the read ending 3 residues before the CDR3 end, the germline J gene is used to fill in that end. The chain employs TRBV20-1 and TRBJ1-2; 10 bases agree with TRBD1. J was trimmed by 2 bases and V by 4 bases; bases with no gene match: 7. CDR3 length: 15 amino acids. Germline V gene sequence: CDR1 DFQATT, CDR2 SNEGSKA (reference sequence). CDR3: CSATPGQGENYGYTF. The CDR3 DNA, read in part, is TGCAGTGCTACGCCTGGACAGGGGGAGAACTATGGC.

CDR3: CASSLGLTQYF. CDR3 bases read: TGTGCCAGCAGCTTAGGGCTTACC. V gene TRBV11-1 combines with J gene TRBJ2-5; D gene unclear. The read halts 3 residues ahead of the CDR3 end, with the missing end drawn from the germline J gene. Germline V gene lookup returns CDR1 SGHAT and CDR2 FQDESV (reference sequence). The CDR3 is made up of 11 amino acids. The entire variable domain, with the rest obtained from reference TRBV11-1 and TRBJ2-5, is as follows: EAEVAQSPRYKITEKSQAVAFWCDPISGHATLYWYRQILGQGPELLVQFQDESVVDDSQLPKDRFSAERLKGVDSTLKIQPAELGDSAMYLCASSLGLTQYFGPGTRLLVL.

Points on this clone: The read ends 3 residues early relative to the CDR3; the germline J gene fills the gap. The chain employs TRBV5-6 and TRBJ1-6; perhaps TRBD1 as D (5 bases). Per germline, CDR1 SGHDT and CDR2 YYEEEE. Trimming took 0 bases from V and 7 from J, leaving 8 bases between them. The CDR3 has 14 amino acids. The CDR3 here is CASSLGRGNSPLHF. Partial CDR3 DNA: TGTGCCAGCAGCTTGGGTAGGGGAAATTCACCC.

Of note for this clone: The observed sequence ends 3 residues before the CDR3 terminus, with the missing tail filled in from the germline J gene. V gene TRBV19 combines with J gene TRBJ1-6, with D uncertain. Germline CDR1 reads LNHDA; CDR2 reads SQIVND (reference sequence). The CDR3 sequence is 15 residues long. The V end was cut by 5 bases, the J end by 6 bases, with 14 bases between. The CDR3 region is CASSPIQVVNSPLHF. The CDR3 bases that were read are TGTGCCAGTAGTCCGATCCAGGTCGTTAATTCACCC.

Worth noting for this clone: The CDR3 end lies 3 residues beyond the end of the read and is filled in from the germline J gene. The V call is TRBV19, the J call TRBJ2-7; 9 nucleotides agree with TRBD2. The CDR3 loop spans 18 amino acids. Germline CDR1 LNHDA, CDR2 SQIVND (reference sequence). The ends lost 0 bases at V and 5 bases at J; junction bases unmatched: 14. The part of the CDR3 DNA that was read is TGTGCCAGTAGTATAGACAACCCCGGTCTAGCGGGGCGGAACGAG. Its translation is CASSIDNPGLAGRNE. From start to end, the CDR3 is CASSIDNPGLAGRNEQYF.

On this clone: The CDR3 goes on 3 residues after the read ends, and that part is filled in from the germline J gene. The chain employs TRBV20-1 and TRBJ1-4, with TRBD1 matching over 9 bases. The CDR3 is made up of 13 amino acids. From germline, CDR1 is DFQATT and CDR2 SNEGSKA (reference sequence). The J segment lost 7 bases and the V segment lost 3 bases, leaving 3 bases of the junction unmatched. The chain's CDR3 is CSARGDRAEKLFF. Partial CDR3 DNA: TGCAGTGCTAGGGGGGACAGGGCTGAAAAA.

The CDR3 spells CASKGGTGLYQPQHF. CDR3 bases read: TGTGCCAGTAAGGGGGGGACAGGGCTTTATCAGCCC. V usage is TRBV19 and J usage is TRBJ1-5; TRBD1 aligns across 9 bases. The CDR3 end lies 3 residues beyond the end of the read and is filled in from the germline J gene. Germline CDR1 reads LNHDA; CDR2 reads SQIVND (reference sequence). This CDR3 has 15 residues. V was pared by 7 bases and J by 5 bases, with 9 bases of the junction left unmatched.

Judged by frequency, this clone is medium-sized. The CDR3 DNA, read in part, is TGTGCCAGTAGTATTAGCAGGGGGCGAAACACTGAA. It specifies CASSISRGRNTE. The complete CDR3 reads CASSISRGRNTEAFF. The V call is TRBV19, the J call TRBJ1-1; 8 positions agree with TRBD1. Read sequence stops 3 residues before the CDR3 end, and the germline J gene provides the missing end. Germline trimming cut 3 bases from V and 2 bases from J; bases unmatched to any gene: 5. The CDR3 is made up of 15 amino acids. CDR1 is LNHDA and CDR2 is SQIVND in the germline V gene (reference sequence).

Turning to this clone: The read finishes 3 residues shy of the CDR3 end, and the germline J gene is used to complete it. The V and J genes are TRBV28 and TRBJ1-5; TRBD1 might be the D (5 bases). This CDR3 region has 12 residues. Germline V gene sequence: CDR1 MDHEN, CDR2 SYDVKM. The ends were cut back, 8 bases at V and 6 bases at J, with 11 bases in the middle. CDR3: CASAAGPQPQHF. The part of the CDR3 DNA that was read is TGTGCCAGCGCCGCAGGGCCTCAGCCC.

Turning to this clone: With the read ending 3 residues before the CDR3 end, the germline J gene is used to fill in that end. J is TRBJ2-2 and V is TRBV18; D might be TRBD1 (6 bases). The V and J ends lost 2 bases and 1 base respectively, with 8 bases between them. Germline loops: CDR1 KGHSH, CDR2 LQKENI. This CDR3 comprises 15 residues. The CDR3 region is CASSPRGQNTGELFF. The sequenced CDR3 bases are TGTGCCAGCTCACCAAGGGGACAGAACACCGGGGAG.

Worth noting for this clone: The read ends 3 residues shy of where the CDR3 ends; the end is completed using the germline J gene. The V call is TRBV30, the J call TRBJ2-7, with 7 bases aligning to TRBD2. The germline gives CDR1 GTSNPN, CDR2 SVGIG (reference sequence). V gave up 5 bases and J gave up 1 base; unmatched junction bases: 11. The CDR3 loop spans 15 amino acids. The CDR3 spells CAWGGVQASSYEQYF. The sequenced part of the CDR3 DNA is TGTGCCTGGGGGGGGGTACAGGCATCTTCCTACGAG.

The part of the CDR3 DNA that was read is TGTGCCAGCACTTTAGCGGGAACCAATGAG. As protein: CASTLAGTNE. The full-length CDR3 reads as CASTLAGTNEQFF. This chain uses TRBV6-2 or TRBV6-3 with TRBJ2-1; 8 bases agree with TRBD2. The read ends 3 residues shy of where the CDR3 ends; the end is completed using the germline J gene. This CDR3 region has 13 residues. Looked up from germline, CDR1 is MNHEY and CDR2 is SVGEGT. With V trimmed by 7 bases and J by 6 bases, 5 bases remained unmatched.